This T cell receptor beta chain emerged from a study of blood T cell repertoires in COVID-19. Overall study context: T cells, B-cell-depleted T cells, or PBMCs supplied cDNA or gDNA.

Authors' methods: Reference gene primer amplification gave nucleated cell count estimates. Sequencing was performed with immunoSEQ multiplex PCR; in TCRdb, only in-frame clones are kept and a portion is missing. The DNA gave D and trimming, while V, J and clone size come from that table. Of approximately 150,000 clones listed, 88% were seen once; the top ten hold about 2%. The CDR3 extends over 16 amino acids. With 0 bases removed from V and 5 bases from J, the gap between germline ends came to 16 bases. CDR1 SGDLS and CDR2 YYNGEE come from the germline V gene. There are a few counts of this clone. This receptor was obtained from a man in his 70s with acute or convalescent COVID-19. Source material: peripheral blood. The V call is TRBV9, the J call TRBJ2-3, with D possibly matching TRBD2 (6 bases). As DNA, the CDR3 is TGTGCCAGCAGCGTAGGTGTTAGCGGAATAGGAGATACGCAGTATTTT. Protein sequence: CASSVGVSGIGDTQYF.